The TCR beta chain described here comes from a study of T cells after yellow fever vaccination. TCRdb itself ran the 5' RACE reads through MiXCR, one entry per CDR3 protein. Among about 130,000 distinct CDR3 sequences listed, 6.5% to 8% were seen once. Germline CDR1 and CDR2: SGHDT and YYEEEE. The CDR3 runs 18 residues. The V gene lost 0 bases and the J gene lost 0 bases, with 16 bases spanning the gap. Specimen: CD4+ T cells sorted from PBMCs, collected approximately 11 days after the first yellow fever vaccination. V usage is TRBV5-6 and J usage is TRBJ2-1, with D perhaps TRBD1 (5 bases). The source of this sequence is a man younger than 35 who received the YFV17D yellow fever vaccine. The CDR3 protein is CASSLGGFGPSSYNEQFF. The CDR3 DNA follows: TGTGCCAGCAGCTTGGGGGGCTTCGGGCCGAGCTCCTACAATGAGCAGTTCTTC.